This TCR beta chain was sequenced in a study of immune characteristics of hereditary and idiopathic chronic pancreatitis. Background on the whole study: The study examined local immune cells and TCRbeta repertoires in the pancreas in hereditary and idiopathic chronic pancreatitis, using control pancreases from organ donors for comparison. TCRbeta sequencing included 5 control pancreases, 7 or 8 pancreases with hereditary chronic pancreatitis and 6 pancreases with idiopathic chronic pancreatitis. The gDNA-based approach was selected because the approach required minimal in vitro experimental manipulation of T cells infiltrating the pancreas. The full study reports these points: Among some 14 chronic pancreatitis patients, the number of productive TCR rearrangements showed a positive correlation with disease severity scores. Chronic pancreatitis caused by alcohol use was excluded from the study. Because patient tissue could only be obtained at the time of TPIAT, differences in disease duration may have influenced the immune findings. Vbeta-Jbeta gene family usage, including TRBV10, TRBV19, TRBV23 and TRBV5, differed between hereditary and idiopathic chronic pancreatitis. Both chronic pancreatitis groups showed significantly increased TCRbeta repertoire diversity and reduced clonality versus controls.

Remarks on this clone: It lacks a known antigen. The sample holds no much larger clone one base away, and base qualities are not on file.

V ends up 2 bases short and J 4 bases short, with an unmatched junction base count of 2. The germline V gene gives CDR1 as MNHEY and CDR2 as SVGAGI. From the cysteine through the phenylalanine, the CDR3 covers 15 amino acids. Solely the CDR3 DNA is kept, with 45 bases framed from the first base. Receptor amplification or capture employed the immunoSEQ multiplex PCR assay. The TCRbeta CDR3 region and neighboring sequences were amplified from pancreatic genomic DNA and then sequenced. For the original study's pipeline: Repertoire diversity was assessed as a mean normalized Shannon-Wiener index, together with productive clonality and counts of productive rearrangements. The nonparametric Mann-Whitney U test was used to compare repertoire metrics between the control and chronic pancreatitis groups. Shared clonotypes were defined as CDR3beta sequences with identical amino acid composition and length across subjects. Here the immuneACCESS table is served through TCRdb, limited to in-frame sequences with V and J called. Missing clones are a known gap in these copies; in checked studies unresolved V genes cover under half, and the rest lacks a known reason. Clone size and the V and J calls come from that table; the DNA yielded D and trimming. The sample table lists about 1,700 clones, 80% of them with a count of one. Approximately 7.7% of the sample rests with the top ten.

Chronic pancreatitis pancreas tissue came from patients undergoing total pancreatectomy with islet autotransplantation (TPIAT). None of the chronic pancreatitis patients included in the study had a known history of diabetes. For TCRbeta sequencing, genomic DNA was extracted directly from bulk pancreas tissue, without T cell sorting. Pancreas tissues were collected consecutively from patients and organ donors at two US centers. The sequence derives from a human donor with chronic pancreatitis. Sequencing was performed on pancreas tissue with hereditary chronic pancreatitis. The chain is made from TRBV6-5 and TRBJ2-3, and 11 junction bases match TRBD2. Here is the DNA: TGTGCCAGCAGTTACCTTAGCGGGGGGGCAGATACGCAGTATTTT. Translated, it gives CASSYLSGGADTQYF.